Here is one T cell receptor (beta chain) with its context. Its antigen is still unknown. Per the germline V gene, CDR1 is MNHEY and CDR2 is SMNVEV (reference sequence). The CDR3 is made up of 16 amino acids. Trimming took off 3 bases at V and 5 bases at J, with 16 bases between the two ends. The sample is drawn from a study of response to subunit inactivated influenza vaccine. Overall study findings and caveats: Researchers suggested that each seasonal influenza vaccination recruits few new T cells.

TCRdb passed the RT-PCR reads through MiXCR, listing each CDR3 protein once. This table has fewer than 750,000 distinct CDR3 sequences, approximately 14% appearing once. The sequencing here drew on PBMCs from blood, taken about 11 days after vaccination. The chain recombines TRBV27 with TRBJ1-4; D not resolved. The clonotype was recovered from a man in his forties or fifties who received an inactivated influenza vaccine. CDR3 coding DNA: TGTGCCAGCAGTTTCCGCCCGGGCGGGCCCAATGAAAAACTGTTTTTT. Its translation is CASSFRPGGPNEKLFF. Looking up the rest from reference TRBV27 and TRBJ1-4 gives the full variable domain: EAQVTQNPRYLITVTGKKLTVTCSQNMNHEYMSWYRQDPGLGLRQIYYSMNVEVTDKGDVPEGYKVSRKEKRNFPLILESPSPNQTSLYFCASSFRPGGPNEKLFFGSGTQLSVL.